This T cell receptor beta chain derives from a study of blood T cell repertoires in COVID-19. Across the study: Samples taken during acute and convalescent COVID-19 were collected in the United States, Italy and Spain. T cells, B-cell-depleted T cells, or PBMCs supplied cDNA or gDNA.

Methods used by the authors: Nucleated cell counts were estimated from reference gene primer amplification. The table came from immunoSEQ multiplex PCR; TCRdb's copy has only in-frame clones and leaves some out. That table is the source of V, J and clone size, and D and trimming were worked out from the DNA. The table lists 300,000 to 350,000 clones, 80% to 90% of them singletons, with more than 7.5% in the top ten. This CDR3 is 15 amino acids long. Trimming took 4 bases from V and 1 from J; bases not matched to a gene: 1. Germline-derived CDR1 and CDR2 are SGHTA and FQGTGA. The specimen was peripheral blood. This chain connects TRBV7-3 to TRBJ2-1, with TRBD1 identical over 10 bases. This receptor was identified in a man aged 25 to 45 with COVID-19, enrolled during active disease. The CDR3 is CASSWDRGSYNEQFF. CDR3 sequence (DNA): TGTGCCAGCAGCTGGGACAGGGGATCCTACAATGAGCAGTTCTTC. Full variable domain (outside the CDR3, taken from reference TRBV7-3 and TRBJ2-1): GAGVSQTPSNKVTEKGKYVELRCDPISGHTALYWYRQSLGQGPEFLIYFQGTGAADDSGLPNDRFFAVRPEGSVSTLKIQRTERGDSAVYLCASSWDRGSYNEQFFGPGTRLTVL.